A selection of T cell receptor beta chains follows, all from one sample in a study of blood T cell repertoires in COVID-19. Clones were read by immunoSEQ multiplex PCR, and TCRdb kept only the in-frame ones, dropping some. The repertoire holds about 35,000 clones, approximately 82% seen once, with about 14% in the top ten. Sequenced sample: peripheral blood. The receptors shown here come from a man older than 75 with active or convalescent COVID-19. CDR3s leave out the opening cysteine and the closing phenylalanine or tryptophan. Each record gives: J gene, V gene, D gene, clone size, CDR3 protein. A D gene is named only where the DNA matches it firmly. Only some rows state a clone size, as once, few, many or a class for expanded clones.

J gene: TRBJ1-3
V gene: TRBV12-3/TRBV12-4
D gene: NA
clone size: few
CDR3 protein: ASRQDSGNTIY

J gene: TRBJ2-2
V gene: TRBV9
D gene: TRBD2
clone size: NA
CDR3 protein: ASRRGGREVGELF

J gene: TRBJ2-3
V gene: TRBV30
D gene: TRBD2
clone size: NA
CDR3 protein: AWRLAGSWADTQY

J gene: TRBJ2-7
V gene: TRBV30
D gene: TRBD1
clone size: NA
CDR3 protein: AWRVTGTYEQY

J gene: TRBJ1-2
V gene: TRBV28
D gene: NA
clone size: once
CDR3 protein: ASSAQQSNYGYT

J gene: TRBJ1-4
V gene: TRBV11-2
D gene: TRBD1
clone size: NA
CDR3 protein: ASSLRTGDEKLF

J gene: TRBJ2-7
V gene: TRBV5-5
D gene: TRBD2
clone size: NA
CDR3 protein: ASSKGTSLGEQY

J gene: TRBJ2-7
V gene: TRBV9
D gene: TRBD1
clone size: few
CDR3 protein: ASSVGSGQGRGEQY

J gene: TRBJ2-5
V gene: TRBV20-1
D gene: TRBD2
clone size: NA
CDR3 protein: SASGGLAYQETQY

J gene: TRBJ2-1
V gene: TRBV5-1
D gene: TRBD2
clone size: NA
CDR3 protein: ASSPRGLASNEQF

J gene: TRBJ2-2
V gene: TRBV28
D gene: NA
clone size: NA
CDR3 protein: ASSFHLGSKDTGELF

J gene: TRBJ2-1
V gene: TRBV19
D gene: TRBD2
clone size: few
CDR3 protein: ASSILGSGRQNEQF

J gene: TRBJ1-2
V gene: TRBV27
D gene: NA
clone size: NA
CDR3 protein: ASTGTGARGYT

J gene: TRBJ2-3
V gene: TRBV3-1/TRBV3-2
D gene: TRBD2
clone size: NA
CDR3 protein: ASSPDPFDLAGITDTQY

J gene: TRBJ1-2
V gene: TRBV5-4
D gene: NA
clone size: NA
CDR3 protein: ASSLAQNYGYT

J gene: TRBJ2-3
V gene: TRBV19
D gene: NA
clone size: NA
CDR3 protein: ARRRWGVDTQY

J gene: TRBJ2-5
V gene: TRBV14
D gene: NA
clone size: NA
CDR3 protein: ASSQAGETQY

J gene: TRBJ1-5
V gene: TRBV19
D gene: NA
clone size: NA
CDR3 protein: ASSNTGLNQPQH

J gene: TRBJ1-4
V gene: TRBV19
D gene: TRBD1
clone size: NA
CDR3 protein: ASSIGGTATNEKLF

J gene: TRBJ2-7
V gene: TRBV28
D gene: TRBD2
clone size: NA
CDR3 protein: ASSLTSGTLYEQY

J gene: TRBJ2-3
V gene: TRBV11-3
D gene: NA
clone size: NA
CDR3 protein: ASSENRVNTQY

J gene: TRBJ2-2
V gene: TRBV3-1/TRBV3-2
D gene: TRBD2
clone size: NA
CDR3 protein: ASSLTSGRRYTGELF

J gene: TRBJ1-2
V gene: TRBV2
D gene: TRBD1
clone size: once
CDR3 protein: ASSGGTGEGYT

J gene: TRBJ1-4
V gene: TRBV7-9
D gene: NA
clone size: few
CDR3 protein: ASSFGSRAMTNEKLF

J gene: TRBJ1-2
V gene: TRBV10-1
D gene: TRBD1
clone size: NA
CDR3 protein: ASSETGGRGYT

J gene: TRBJ2-7
V gene: TRBV28
D gene: TRBD2
clone size: few
CDR3 protein: ASSVLAGPYEQY

J gene: TRBJ2-7
V gene: TRBV6-6
D gene: TRBD1
clone size: NA
CDR3 protein: ASSYSRTGRAYEQY

J gene: TRBJ2-3
V gene: TRBV30
D gene: NA
clone size: few
CDR3 protein: AWSVRSTDTQY